This T cell receptor beta chain is from a study of blood T cells in healthy people across ages. Primed by a sample-barcoded 5' primer and a J-beta primer mix, a second PCR proceeded for 7 to 11 cycles. MiXCR was run by TCRdb on the 5' RACE reads, yielding one entry per CDR3 protein. The table lists roughly 1.5 million distinct CDR3 sequences, approximately 39% of them singletons. Study-wide findings and caveats: With unsorted PBMCs, a conclusive comparison of naive versus antigen-experienced cells was not possible.

The CDR3 length is 19 residues. Germline V CDR1 and CDR2: DFQATT, SNEGSKA (reference sequence). Notes on this clonotype: Antigen specificity is unknown. The junction shows a germline mismatch at one end, possibly a read error.

The J gene is TRBJ2-3, the V gene TRBV20-1; TRBD1 is a possible D gene (6 bases). The clonotype originates from a woman aged 18-29 years in good health. Sequences were obtained from blood. The CDR3 nucleotides read TGCGGTGCTAGAGGGGGAGCACGGTTGGGACCTCGCAGCACGGATACGCAGTATTTT. It is translated as CGARGGARLGPRSTDTQYF.